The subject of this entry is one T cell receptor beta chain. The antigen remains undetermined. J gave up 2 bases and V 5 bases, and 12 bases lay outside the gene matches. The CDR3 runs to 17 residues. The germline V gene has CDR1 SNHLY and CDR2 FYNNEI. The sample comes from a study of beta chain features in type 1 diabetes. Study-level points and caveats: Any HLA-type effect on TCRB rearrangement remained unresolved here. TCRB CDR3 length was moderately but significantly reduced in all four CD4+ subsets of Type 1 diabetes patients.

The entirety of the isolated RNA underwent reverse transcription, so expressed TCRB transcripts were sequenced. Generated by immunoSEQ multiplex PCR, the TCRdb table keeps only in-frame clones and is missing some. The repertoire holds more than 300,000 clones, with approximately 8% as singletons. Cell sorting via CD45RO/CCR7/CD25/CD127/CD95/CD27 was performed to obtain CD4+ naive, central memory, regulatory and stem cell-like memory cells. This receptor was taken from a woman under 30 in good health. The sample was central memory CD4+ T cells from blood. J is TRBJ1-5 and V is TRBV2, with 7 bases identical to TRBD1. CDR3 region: CASSKFSQGIGNQPQHF. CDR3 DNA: TGTGCCAGCAGTAAATTTTCACAGGGGATAGGCAATCAGCCCCAGCATTTT. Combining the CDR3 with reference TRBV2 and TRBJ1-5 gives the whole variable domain EPEVTQTPSHQVTQMGQEVILRCVPISNHLYFYWYRQILGQKVEFLVSFYNNEISEKSEIFDDQFSVERPDGSNFTLKIRSTKLEDSAMYFCASSKFSQGIGNQPQHFGDGTRLSIL.